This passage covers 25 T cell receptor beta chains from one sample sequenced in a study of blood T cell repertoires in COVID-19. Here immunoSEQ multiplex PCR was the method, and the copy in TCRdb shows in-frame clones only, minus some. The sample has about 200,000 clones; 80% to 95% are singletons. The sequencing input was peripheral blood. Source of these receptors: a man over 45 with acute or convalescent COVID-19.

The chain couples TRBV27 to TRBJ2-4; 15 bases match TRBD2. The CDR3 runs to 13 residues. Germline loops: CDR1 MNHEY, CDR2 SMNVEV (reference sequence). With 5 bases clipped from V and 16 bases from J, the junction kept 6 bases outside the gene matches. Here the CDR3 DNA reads TGTGCCAGCAGTACCGGACTAGCGGGAGGGCATTACTTC. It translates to CASSTGLAGGHYF.

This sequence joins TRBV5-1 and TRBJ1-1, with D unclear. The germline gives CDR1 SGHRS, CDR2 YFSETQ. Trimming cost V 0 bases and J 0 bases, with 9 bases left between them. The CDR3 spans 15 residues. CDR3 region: CASSLGPGLNTEAFF. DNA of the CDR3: TGCGCCAGCAGCTTGGGTCCAGGCCTGAACACTGAAGCTTTCTTT. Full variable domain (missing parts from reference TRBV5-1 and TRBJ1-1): KAGVTQTPRYLIKTRGQQVTLSCSPISGHRSVSWYQQTPGQGLQFLFEYFSETQRNKGNFPGRFSGRQFSNSRSEMNVSTLELGDSALYLCASSLGPGLNTEAFFGQGTRLTVV.

CDR3 in amino acids: CASSMGGSGNTIYF. CDR3 DNA: TGTGCCAGTAGTATGGGGGGCTCTGGAAACACCATATATTTT. The chain carries TRBV19 and TRBJ1-3; D might be TRBD1 (5 bases). Germline values: CDR1 LNHDA, CDR2 SQIVND (reference sequence). This CDR3 is built from 14 residues. Trimming removed 3 bases at V and 0 bases at J, with 6 bases between.

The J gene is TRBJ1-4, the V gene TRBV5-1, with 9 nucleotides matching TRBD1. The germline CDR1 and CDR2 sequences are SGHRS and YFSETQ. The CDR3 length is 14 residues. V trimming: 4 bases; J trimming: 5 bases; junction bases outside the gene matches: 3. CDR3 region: CASSVGTGNEKLFF. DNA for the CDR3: TGCGCCAGCAGCGTGGGGACAGGGAATGAAAAACTGTTTTTT.

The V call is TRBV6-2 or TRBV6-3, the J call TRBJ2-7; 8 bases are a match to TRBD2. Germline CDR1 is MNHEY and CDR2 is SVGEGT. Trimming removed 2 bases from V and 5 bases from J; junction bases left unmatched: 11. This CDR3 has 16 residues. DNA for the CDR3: TGTGCCAGCAGTTACAATAGCGGGGTATATCGGAACGAGCAGTACGTC. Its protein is CASSYNSGVYRNEQYV.

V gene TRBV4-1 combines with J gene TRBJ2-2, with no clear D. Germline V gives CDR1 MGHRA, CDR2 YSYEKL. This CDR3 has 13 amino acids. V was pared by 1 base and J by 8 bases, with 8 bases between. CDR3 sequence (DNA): TGCGCCAGCAGCCAAGGCGCCGGGGGGGAGCTGTTTTTT. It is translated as CASSQGAGGELFF.

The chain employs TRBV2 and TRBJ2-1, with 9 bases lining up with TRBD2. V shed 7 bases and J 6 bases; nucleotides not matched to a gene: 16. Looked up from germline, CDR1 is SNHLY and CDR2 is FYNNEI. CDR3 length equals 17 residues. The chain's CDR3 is CASNKAVAGALGNEQFF. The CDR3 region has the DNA TGTGCCAGCAACAAAGCGGTAGCGGGGGCCCTTGGCAATGAGCAGTTCTTC.

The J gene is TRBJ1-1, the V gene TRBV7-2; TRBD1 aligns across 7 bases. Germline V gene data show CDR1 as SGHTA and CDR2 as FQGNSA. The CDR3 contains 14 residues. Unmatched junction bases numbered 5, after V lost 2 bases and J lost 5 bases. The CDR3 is CASSLPGGRTEAFF. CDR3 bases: TGTGCCAGCAGCTTACCAGGGGGAAGGACTGAAGCTTTCTTT.

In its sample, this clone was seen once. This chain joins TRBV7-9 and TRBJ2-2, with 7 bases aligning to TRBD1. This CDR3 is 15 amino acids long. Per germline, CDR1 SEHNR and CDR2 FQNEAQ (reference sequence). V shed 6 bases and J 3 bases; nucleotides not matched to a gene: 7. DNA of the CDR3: TGTGCCAGCAGTTTCCGACAGGGAGACACCGGGGAGCTGTTTTTT. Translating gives CASSFRQGDTGELFF. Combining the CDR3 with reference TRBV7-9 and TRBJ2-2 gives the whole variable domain DTGVSQNPRHKITKRGQNVTFRCDPISEHNRLYWYRQTLGQGPEFLTYFQNEAQLEKSRLLSDRFSAERPKGSFSTLEIQRTEQGDSAMYLCASSFRQGDTGELFFGEGSRLTVL.

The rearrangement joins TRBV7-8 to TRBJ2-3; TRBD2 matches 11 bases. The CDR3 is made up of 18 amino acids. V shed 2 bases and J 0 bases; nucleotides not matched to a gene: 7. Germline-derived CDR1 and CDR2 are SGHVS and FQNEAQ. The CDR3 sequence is CASSLTSGGFTSTDTQYF. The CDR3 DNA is TGTGCCAGCAGCTTAACTAGCGGGGGCTTTACTAGCACAGATACGCAGTATTTT.

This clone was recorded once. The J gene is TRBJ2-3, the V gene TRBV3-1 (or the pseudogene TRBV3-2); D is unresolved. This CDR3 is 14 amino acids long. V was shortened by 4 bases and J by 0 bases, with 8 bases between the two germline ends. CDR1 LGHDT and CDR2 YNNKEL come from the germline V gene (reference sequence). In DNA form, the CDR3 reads TGTGCCAGCAGCCGCAGACTTAGCACAGATACGCAGTATTTT. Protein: CASSRRLSTDTQYF.

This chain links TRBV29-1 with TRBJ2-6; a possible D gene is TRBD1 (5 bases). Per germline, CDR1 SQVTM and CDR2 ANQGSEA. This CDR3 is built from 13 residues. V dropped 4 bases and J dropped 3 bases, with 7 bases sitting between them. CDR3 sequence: CSVGGVGANVLTF. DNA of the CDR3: TGCAGCGTTGGGGGCGTTGGGGCCAACGTCCTGACTTTC.

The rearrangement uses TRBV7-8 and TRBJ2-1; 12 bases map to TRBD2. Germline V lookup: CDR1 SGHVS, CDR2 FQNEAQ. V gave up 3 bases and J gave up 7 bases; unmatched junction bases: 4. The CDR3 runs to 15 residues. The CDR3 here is CASSLTSGGKNEQFF. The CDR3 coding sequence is TGTGCCAGCAGCTTGACTAGCGGGGGAAAAAATGAGCAGTTCTTC.

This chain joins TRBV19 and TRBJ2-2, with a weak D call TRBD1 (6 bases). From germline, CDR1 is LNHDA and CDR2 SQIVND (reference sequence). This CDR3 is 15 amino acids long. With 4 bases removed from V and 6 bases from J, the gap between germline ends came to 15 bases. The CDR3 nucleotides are TGTGCCAGTAGTAAACCGCTTCCAGGGGCCGGGGAGCTGTTTTTT. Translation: CASSKPLPGAGELFF.

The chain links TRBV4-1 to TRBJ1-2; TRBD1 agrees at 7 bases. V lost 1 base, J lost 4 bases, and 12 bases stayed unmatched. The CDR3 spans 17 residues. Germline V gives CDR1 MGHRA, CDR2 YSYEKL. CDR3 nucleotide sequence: TGCGCCAGCAGCCAAGCCGGGACAGATTTTCACTCCTATGGCTACACCTTC. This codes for CASSQAGTDFHSYGYTF.

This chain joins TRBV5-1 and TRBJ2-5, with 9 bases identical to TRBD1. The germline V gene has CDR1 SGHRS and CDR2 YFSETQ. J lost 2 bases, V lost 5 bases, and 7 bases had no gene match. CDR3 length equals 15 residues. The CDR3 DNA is TGCGCCAGCAGAACCGGGACAGGGTCTCAAGAGACCCAGTACTTC. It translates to CASRTGTGSQETQYF.

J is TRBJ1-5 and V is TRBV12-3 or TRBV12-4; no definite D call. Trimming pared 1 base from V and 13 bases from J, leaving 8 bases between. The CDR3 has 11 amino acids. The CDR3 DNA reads TGTGCCAGCAGTTTAGAAGTGGCACAGCATTTT. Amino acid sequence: CASSLEVAQHF.

The CDR3: CASSVTGSSYNEQFF. The CDR3 DNA reads TGTGCCAGCAGCGTTACCGGGAGCTCCTACAATGAGCAGTTCTTC. The chain carries TRBV9 and TRBJ2-1; D perhaps matches TRBD2 (6 bases). Trimming stripped 2 bases from V and 0 bases from J, with 9 bases between. CDR3 length equals 15 residues. Germline V gene lookup returns CDR1 SGDLS and CDR2 YYNGEE. The variable domain in full, completed from reference TRBV9 and TRBJ2-1, reads DSGVTQTPKHLITATGQRVTLRCSPRSGDLSVYWYQQSLDQGLQFLIQYYNGEERAKGNILERFSAQQFPDLHSELNLSSLELGDSALYFCASSVTGSSYNEQFFGPGTRLTVL.

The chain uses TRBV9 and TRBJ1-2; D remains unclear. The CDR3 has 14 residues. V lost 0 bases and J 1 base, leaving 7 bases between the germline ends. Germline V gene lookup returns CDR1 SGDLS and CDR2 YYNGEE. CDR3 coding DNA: TGTGCCAGCAGCGTAGCCAGTGTTAACTATGGCTACACCTTC. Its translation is CASSVASVNYGYTF.

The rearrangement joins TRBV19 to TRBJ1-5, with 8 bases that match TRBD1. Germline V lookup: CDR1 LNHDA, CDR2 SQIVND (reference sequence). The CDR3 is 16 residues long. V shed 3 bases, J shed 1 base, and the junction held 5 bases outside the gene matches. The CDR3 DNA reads TGTGCCAGTAGTATCCAGACAGGGGTGAGCAATCAGCCCCAGCATTTT. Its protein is CASSIQTGVSNQPQHF.

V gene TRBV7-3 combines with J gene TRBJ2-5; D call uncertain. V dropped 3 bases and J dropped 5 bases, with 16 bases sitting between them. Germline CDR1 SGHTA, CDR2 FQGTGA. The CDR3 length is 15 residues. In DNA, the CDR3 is TGTGCCAGCAGCTTGAGGCGGAGCCCCGGTGAGACCCAGTACTTC. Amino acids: CASSLRRSPGETQYF.

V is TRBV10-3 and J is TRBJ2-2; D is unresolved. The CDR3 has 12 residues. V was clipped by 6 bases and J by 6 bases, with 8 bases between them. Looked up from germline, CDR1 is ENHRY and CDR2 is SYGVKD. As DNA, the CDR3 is TGTGCCATCAGCCAGGCGTCCGGGGAGCTGTTTTTT. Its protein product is CAISQASGELFF.

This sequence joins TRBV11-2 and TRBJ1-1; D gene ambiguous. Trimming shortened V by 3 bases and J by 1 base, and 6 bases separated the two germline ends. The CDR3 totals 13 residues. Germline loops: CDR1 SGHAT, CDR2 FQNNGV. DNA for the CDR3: TGTGCCAGCAGCTTTTCAGAGAACACTGAAGCTTTCTTT. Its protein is CASSFSENTEAFF.

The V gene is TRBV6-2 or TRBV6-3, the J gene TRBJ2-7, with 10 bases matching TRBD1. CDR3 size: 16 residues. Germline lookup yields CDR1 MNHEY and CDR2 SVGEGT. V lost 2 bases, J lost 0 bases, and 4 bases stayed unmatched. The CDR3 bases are TGTGCCAGCAGTTACGACAGGGGGCTGGGCTCCTACGAGCAGTACGTC. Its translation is CASSYDRGLGSYEQYV.

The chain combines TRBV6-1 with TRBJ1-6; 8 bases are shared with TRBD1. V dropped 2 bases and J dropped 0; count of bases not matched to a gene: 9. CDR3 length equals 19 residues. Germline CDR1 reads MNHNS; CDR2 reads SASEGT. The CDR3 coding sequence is TGTGCCAGCAGTGAAAGTGGACAGGGCCAGAGCTCCTATAATTCACCCCTCCACTTT. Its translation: CASSESGQGQSSYNSPLHF.